A selection of T cell receptor beta chains follows, all from one sample in a study of cytomegalovirus exposure and HLA in healthy donors. Libraries were prepared by immunoSEQ multiplex PCR; TCRdb keeps only in-frame clonotypes and omits some of them. The top ten clones hold about 1.6% of a sample with about 120,000 clones, roughly three quarters of them seen once. The sequenced material came from PBMCs. All receptors derive from a woman between 18 and 29 years old in good health and CMV-seronegative. Both conserved end residues are part of each CDR3. D genes are given only for firm matches. The size field is filled for only some rows; it gives once, few, many or a size class.

>11|NA|few|TRBV30|TRBJ2-7
CAWISVEEQYF
TGTGCCTGGATATCCGTGGAGGAGCAGTACTTC
>17|TRBD2|NA|TRBV4-1|TRBJ2-5
CASSPELAGTLGETQYF
TGCGCCAGCAGCCCAGAACTAGCGGGCACTCTGGGGGAGACCCAGTACTTC
>13|NA|NA|TRBV10-2|TRBJ1-1
CASRKDRNTEAFF
TGCGCCAGCAGGAAGGACAGGAACACTGAAGCTTTCTTT
>15|NA|NA|TRBV11-3|TRBJ1-1
CASSASALLGTEAFF
TGTGCCAGCAGTGCCAGCGCGTTGCTGGGCACTGAAGCTTTCTTT
>15|TRBD2|NA|TRBV28|TRBJ2-1
CASSFGLAGPSEQFF
TGTGCCAGCAGTTTCGGCCTAGCGGGGCCCTCCGAGCAGTTCTTC
>14|TRBD1|once|TRBV7-2|TRBJ1-2
CASSQTRTGNGYTF
TGTGCCAGCAGCCAAACTCGGACAGGGAATGGCTACACCTTC
>14|NA|once|TRBV27|TRBJ2-1
CASSLTSSYNEQFF
TGTGCCAGCAGTTTAACGAGCTCCTACAATGAGCAGTTCTTC
>15|NA|NA|TRBV7-2|TRBJ1-3
CASSPTGTTGNTIYF
TGTGCCAGCAGCCCCACAGGGACTACGGGAAACACCATATATTTT
>16|TRBD2|NA|TRBV5-1|TRBJ2-5
CASSLGLAGEKETQYF
TGCGCCAGCAGCCTGGGACTAGCGGGGGAAAAAGAGACCCAGTACTTC
>14|NA|NA|TRBV6-5|TRBJ1-1
CASSYTEINTEAFF
TGTGCCAGCAGTTACACAGAGATTAACACTGAAGCTTTCTTT
>18|TRBD1|NA|TRBV9|TRBJ1-4
CASSDHSGTGGGNEKLFF
TGTGCCAGCAGCGACCATTCAGGGACAGGGGGGGGTAATGAAAAACTGTTTTTT
>16|TRBD2|NA|TRBV18|TRBJ2-3
CASSPKTSGGGDTQYF
TGTGCCAGCTCACCTAAGACTAGCGGGGGAGGAGATACGCAGTATTTT
>14|TRBD2|NA|TRBV6-1|TRBJ2-7
CASYPGTRGNEQYF
TGTGCCAGCTATCCCGGGACTAGGGGTAACGAGCAGTACTTC
>14|NA|once|TRBV7-8|TRBJ1-1
CASSLTLRDTEAFF
TGTGCCAGCAGCCTAACACTCCGGGACACCGAAGCTTTCTTT
>15|NA|NA|TRBV19|TRBJ2-6
CASSTLISGANVLTF
TGTGCCAGTAGTACCCTAATATCTGGGGCCAACGTCCTGACTTTC
>16|NA|NA|TRBV5-6|TRBJ2-1
CASSLVAGEWYNEQFF
TGTGCCAGCAGCTTGGTGGCAGGGGAGTGGTACAATGAGCAGTTCTTC
>14|NA|NA|TRBV15|TRBJ2-3
CATSRGGRTDTQYF
TGTGCCACCAGCAGAGGGGGCCGCACAGATACGCAGTATTTT
>13|TRBD1|NA|TRBV28|TRBJ1-2
CASSPDRVNGYTF
TGTGCCAGCAGTCCCGACAGGGTTAATGGCTACACCTTC
>13|NA|few|TRBV19|TRBJ2-7
CASRNGPGYEQYF
TGTGCCAGTAGAAACGGCCCCGGGTACGAGCAGTACTTC
>11|NA|NA|TRBV20-1|TRBJ1-1
CSARVPAEAFF
TGCAGTGCTAGAGTCCCGGCTGAAGCTTTCTTT
>16|NA|NA|TRBV5-1|TRBJ1-1
CASRPTSQGSMSEAFF
TGCGCCAGCAGGCCCACCTCACAGGGTAGTATGTCTGAAGCTTTCTTT
>16|TRBD2|NA|TRBV10-1|TRBJ2-2
CASSLTSGAGTGELFF
TGCGCCAGCAGCCTTACTAGCGGGGCTGGCACCGGGGAGCTGTTTTTT
>17|NA|NA|TRBV10-3|TRBJ1-2
CAISESGQISGDYGYTF
TGTGCCATCAGTGAGTCGGGGCAGATCAGTGGTGACTATGGCTACACCTTC
>15|NA|once|TRBV6-6|TRBJ2-1
CASSYLGLAYNEQFF
TGTGCCAGCAGTTACCTCGGTTTAGCCTACAATGAGCAGTTCTTC
>18|NA|NA|TRBV7-9|TRBJ1-5
CASSLGYGDTNSNQPQHF
TGTGCCAGCAGCTTAGGATATGGGGACACCAATAGCAATCAGCCCCAGCATTTT
>14|TRBD1|NA|TRBV6-1|TRBJ1-4
CASSETGAGEKLFF
TGTGCCAGCAGTGAGACAGGGGCAGGGGAAAAACTGTTTTTT
>15|NA|NA|TRBV28|TRBJ2-3
CASSLQGLATDTQYF
TGTGCCAGCAGTTTACAGGGATTGGCAACAGATACGCAGTATTTT
>12|NA|NA|TRBV30|TRBJ1-2
CAWSGQNYGYTF
TGTGCCTGGAGTGGCCAGAACTATGGCTACACCTTC
>14|NA|NA|TRBV5-1|TRBJ2-1
CASSLFGGDNEQFF
TGCGCCAGCAGCTTGTTCGGCGGAGACAATGAGCAGTTCTTC
>16|NA|NA|TRBV10-1|TRBJ1-1
CASSATIGLTNTEAFF
TGCGCCAGCAGTGCGACGATAGGACTTACTAACACTGAAGCTTTCTTT
>12|NA|NA|TRBV29-1|TRBJ1-4
CSVLETDEKLFF
TGCAGCGTTCTGGAGACGGATGAAAAACTGTTTTTT
>11|NA|NA|TRBV11-2|TRBJ2-7
CASSSIHEQYF
TGTGCCAGCAGCTCTATCCACGAGCAGTACTTC
>12|NA|once|TRBV5-4|TRBJ2-7
CASSLDGYEQYF
TGTGCCAGCAGCTTGGACGGCTACGAGCAGTACTTC
>14|TRBD1|NA|TRBV2|TRBJ1-1
CATRTGRGNTEAFF
TGTGCCACCCGGACAGGGCGGGGGAACACTGAAGCTTTCTTT
>16|TRBD1|NA|TRBV19|TRBJ1-1
CASSIWTGVGNTEAFF
TGTGCCAGTAGTATCTGGACAGGGGTAGGAAACACTGAAGCTTTCTTT
>16|TRBD1|NA|TRBV2|TRBJ1-2
CASSDLKEQGHYGYTF
TGTGCCAGCAGTGATTTAAAGGAACAGGGGCATTATGGCTACACCTTC
>15|NA|NA|TRBV9|TRBJ1-2
CASSVGTTANYGYTF
TGTGCCAGCAGCGTGGGGACAACCGCTAACTATGGCTACACCTTC
>15|TRBD2|NA|TRBV7-2|TRBJ2-5
CASSRAGTWQETQYF
TGTGCCAGCAGCCGAGCGGGGACTTGGCAAGAGACCCAGTACTTC
>15|NA|NA|TRBV4-1|TRBJ1-2
CASSQDGGVSYGYTF
TGCGCCAGCAGCCAAGATGGGGGGGTCTCCTATGGCTACACCTTC
>14|TRBD1|NA|TRBV9|TRBJ1-1
CASTRTGTNTEAFF
TGTGCCAGCACTAGGACAGGGACAAACACTGAAGCTTTCTTT
>14|NA|NA|TRBV27|TRBJ1-1
CASSLQGLNTEAFF
TGTGCCAGCAGTTTACAGGGATTGAACACTGAAGCTTTCTTT
>13|TRBD1|NA|TRBV28|TRBJ1-5
CASRTTGEQPQHF
TGTGCCAGCAGGACAACAGGGGAACAGCCCCAGCATTTT
>18|TRBD1|NA|TRBV5-1|TRBJ2-7
CASSWGDRGQDASYEQYF
TGCGCCAGCAGCTGGGGAGACAGGGGGCAAGACGCCTCCTACGAGCAGTACTTC
>17|TRBD1|NA|TRBV25-1|TRBJ2-2
CASGSYGQGAYTGELFF
TGTGCCAGCGGGTCTTACGGACAGGGGGCTTACACCGGGGAGCTGTTTTTT
>14|TRBD2|NA|TRBV11-3|TRBJ2-5
CASSFRAGGETQYF
TGTGCCAGCAGCTTTCGGGCGGGGGGAGAGACCCAGTACTTC
>15|TRBD1|NA|TRBV15|TRBJ1-5
CATSRYRQGDQPQHF
TGTGCCACCAGCAGGTACCGACAGGGGGATCAGCCCCAGCATTTT
>14|TRBD1|NA|TRBV19|TRBJ1-5
CASLQGAGNQPQHF
TGTGCCAGTTTACAGGGGGCCGGCAATCAGCCCCAGCATTTT
>13|NA|once|TRBV5-5|TRBJ1-4
CASSRGGFEKLFF
TGTGCCAGCAGTAGGGGGGGCTTTGAAAAACTGTTTTTT
>13|NA|few|TRBV5-5|TRBJ1-1
CASSLDRVAEAFF
TGTGCCAGCAGCTTGGACAGGGTCGCTGAAGCTTTCTTT